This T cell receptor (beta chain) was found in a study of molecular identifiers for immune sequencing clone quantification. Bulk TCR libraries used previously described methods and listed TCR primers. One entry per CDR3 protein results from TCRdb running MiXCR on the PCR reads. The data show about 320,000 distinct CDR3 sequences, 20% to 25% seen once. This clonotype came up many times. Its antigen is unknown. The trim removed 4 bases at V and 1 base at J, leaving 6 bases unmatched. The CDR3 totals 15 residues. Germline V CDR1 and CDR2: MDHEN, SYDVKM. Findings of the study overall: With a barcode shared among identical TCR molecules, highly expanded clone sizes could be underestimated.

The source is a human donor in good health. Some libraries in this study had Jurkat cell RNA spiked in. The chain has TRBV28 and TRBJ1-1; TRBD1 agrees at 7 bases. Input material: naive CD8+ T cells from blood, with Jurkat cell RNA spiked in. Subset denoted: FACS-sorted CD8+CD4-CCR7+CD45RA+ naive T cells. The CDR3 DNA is TGTGCCAGCAGTTCCAGACAGGGCTGGAACACTGAAGCTTTCTTT. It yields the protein CASSSRQGWNTEAFF.